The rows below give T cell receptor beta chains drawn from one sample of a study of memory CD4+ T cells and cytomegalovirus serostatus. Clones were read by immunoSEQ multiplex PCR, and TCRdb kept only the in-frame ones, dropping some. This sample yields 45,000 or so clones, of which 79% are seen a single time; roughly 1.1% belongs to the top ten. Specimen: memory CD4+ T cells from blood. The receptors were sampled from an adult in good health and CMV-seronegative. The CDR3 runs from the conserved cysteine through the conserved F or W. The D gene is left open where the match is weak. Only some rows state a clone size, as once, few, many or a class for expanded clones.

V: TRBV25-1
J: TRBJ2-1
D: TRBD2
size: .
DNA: TGTGCCAGCACCCCTGCGGGAGACAATGAGCAGTTCTTC
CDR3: CASTPAGDNEQFF

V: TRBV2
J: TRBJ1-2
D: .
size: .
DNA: TGTGCCAGCAGTGACGCCGGGACATACTATGGCTACACCTTC
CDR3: CASSDAGTYYGYTF

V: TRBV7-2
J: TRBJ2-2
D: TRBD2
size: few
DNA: TGTGCCAGCAGCTTAGCTAGCGGGAGGGCCGGGGAGCTGTTTTTT
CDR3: CASSLASGRAGELFF

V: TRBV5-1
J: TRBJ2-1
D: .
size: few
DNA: TGCGCCAGCAGCTTGGTAGTCGGGAGCAACAATGAGCAGTTCTTC
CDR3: CASSLVVGSNNEQFF

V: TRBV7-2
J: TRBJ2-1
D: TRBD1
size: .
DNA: TGTGCCAGCAGCTTATCCAGGCAGGGGGCGGCTGAGCAGTTCTTC
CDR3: CASSLSRQGAAEQFF

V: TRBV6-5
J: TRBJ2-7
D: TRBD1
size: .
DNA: TGTGCCTCGCGGGGGACAGGGGGGACCTACGAGCAGTACTTC
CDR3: CASRGTGGTYEQYF

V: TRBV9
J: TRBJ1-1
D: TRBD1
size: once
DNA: TGTGCCAGCAGCGTCGACAGGGGCACTGAAGCTTTCTTT
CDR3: CASSVDRGTEAFF

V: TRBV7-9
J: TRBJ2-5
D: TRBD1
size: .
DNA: TGTGCCAGCAGCTTGTGGGGACAGGTTGGAACCCAGTACTTC
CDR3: CASSLWGQVGTQYF

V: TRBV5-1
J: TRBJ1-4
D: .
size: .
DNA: TGCGCCAGCAGCTTGGAACGGGCTAGTGAAAAACTGTTTTTT
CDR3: CASSLERASEKLFF

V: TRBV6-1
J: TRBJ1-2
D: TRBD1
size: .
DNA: TGTGCCAGCAGTGAACCTTGGACAGGGGCTGAGGGCTACACCTTC
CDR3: CASSEPWTGAEGYTF

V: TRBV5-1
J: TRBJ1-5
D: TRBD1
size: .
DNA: TGCGCCAGCAGCGTCGGGACAGGGGGTCAGCCCCAGCATTTT
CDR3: CASSVGTGGQPQHF

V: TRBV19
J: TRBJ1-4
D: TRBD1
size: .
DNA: TGTGCCAGTAGTATGATAGGACAGGGCGGTGAAAAACTGTTTTTT
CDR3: CASSMIGQGGEKLFF

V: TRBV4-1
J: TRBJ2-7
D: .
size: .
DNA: TGCGCCAGCAGCCAAGATCGATCAGCGGCTTACGAGCAGTACTTC
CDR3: CASSQDRSAAYEQYF

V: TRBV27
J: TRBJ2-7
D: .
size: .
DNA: TGTGCCAGCAGTTTAAGGGGATTCTACGAGCAGTACTTC
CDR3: CASSLRGFYEQYF

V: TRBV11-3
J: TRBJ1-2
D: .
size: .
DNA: TGTGCCAGCAGCCCAGGGGACTTTGGCTACACCTTC
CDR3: CASSPGDFGYTF

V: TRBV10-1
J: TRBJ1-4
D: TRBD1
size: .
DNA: TGCGCCAGCACCGCCAGGGGGCGTACTAATGAAAAACTGTTTTTT
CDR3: CASTARGRTNEKLFF

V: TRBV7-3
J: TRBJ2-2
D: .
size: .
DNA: TGTGCCAGCAGCCAATCTCAGACTGGGACCGGGGAGCTGTTTTTT
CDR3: CASSQSQTGTGELFF

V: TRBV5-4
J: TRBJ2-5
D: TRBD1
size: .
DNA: TGTGCCAGCAGGTCTGCGGACAGGGGAGAGACCCAGTACTTC
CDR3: CASRSADRGETQYF

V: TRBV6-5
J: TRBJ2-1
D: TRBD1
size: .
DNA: TGTGCCAGCAGCGGACAGGGGGTGGGCAATGAGCAGTTCTTC
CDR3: CASSGQGVGNEQFF

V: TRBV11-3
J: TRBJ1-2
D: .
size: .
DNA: TGTGCCAGCAGCTTAGCAGGAGGGGACTATGGCTACACCTTC
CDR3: CASSLAGGDYGYTF

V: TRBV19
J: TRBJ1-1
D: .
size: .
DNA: TGTGCCAGTAGTATCGGAAGGACAGCTGAAGCTTTCTTT
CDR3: CASSIGRTAEAFF

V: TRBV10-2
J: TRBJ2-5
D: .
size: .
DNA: TGCGCCAGCAGTGATAGGGCTCGACTAGACCAAGAGACCCAGTACTTC
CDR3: CASSDRARLDQETQYF

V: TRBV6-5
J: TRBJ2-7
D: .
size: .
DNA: TGTGCCAGCAAGGCGGGCTACGAGCAGTACTTC
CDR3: CASKAGYEQYF

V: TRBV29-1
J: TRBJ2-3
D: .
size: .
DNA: TGCAGCGTTGAAGATGAGGAGGGTTGGGGTTTTACCCGAAACACAGATACGCAGTATTTT
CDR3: CSVEDEEGWGFTRNTDTQYF

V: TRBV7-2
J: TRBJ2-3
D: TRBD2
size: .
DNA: TGTGCCAGCAGCTCATCTAGCGGGGATACGCAGTATTTT
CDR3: CASSSSSGDTQYF

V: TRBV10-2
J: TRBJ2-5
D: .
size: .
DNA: TGCGCCAGTACCACAGGGAGAAAAGAGACCCAGTACTTC
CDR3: CASTTGRKETQYF

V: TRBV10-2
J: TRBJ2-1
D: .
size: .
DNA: TGCGCCAGCAGCGATCAAGCCCACAATGAGCAGTTCTTC
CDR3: CASSDQAHNEQFF

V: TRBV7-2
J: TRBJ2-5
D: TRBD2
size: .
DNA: TGTGCCAGCAGCGCCGGACTAGCGGGAGGGGGAGAGACCCAGTACTTC
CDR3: CASSAGLAGGGETQYF

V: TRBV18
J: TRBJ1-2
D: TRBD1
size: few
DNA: TGTGCCAGCTCACCACCGGGACAGGGATCGTTGGATGGCTACACCTTC
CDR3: CASSPPGQGSLDGYTF

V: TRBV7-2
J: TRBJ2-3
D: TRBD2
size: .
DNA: TGTGCCAGCAGCCCCGGGACTAGCGGGAAGGGAGATACGCAGTATTTT
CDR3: CASSPGTSGKGDTQYF

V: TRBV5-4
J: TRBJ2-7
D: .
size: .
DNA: TGTGCCAGCAGCTTAAGGGGGGGCTCTTACTACGAGCAGTACTTC
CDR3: CASSLRGGSYYEQYF

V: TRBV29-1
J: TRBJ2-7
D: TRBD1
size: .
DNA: TGCAGCGTTGTAAGGGACAGCTCCTACGAGCAGTACTTC
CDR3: CSVVRDSSYEQYF

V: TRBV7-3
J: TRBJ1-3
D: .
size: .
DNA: TGTGCCAGCAGCTTAAGCAGTGGAAACACCATATATTTT
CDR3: CASSLSSGNTIYF

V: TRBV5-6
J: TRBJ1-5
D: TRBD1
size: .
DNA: TGTGCCAGCAGCACTGTGGGGGACAGTAATCAGCCCCAGCATTTT
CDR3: CASSTVGDSNQPQHF

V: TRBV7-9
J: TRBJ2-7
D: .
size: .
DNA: TGTGCCAGCAGCTTAGGACAGGTCTCCTACGAGCAGTACTTC
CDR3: CASSLGQVSYEQYF

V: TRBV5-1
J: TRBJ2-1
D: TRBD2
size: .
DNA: TGCGCCAGCAGCTCAATCCCCGGACTAGCTAATGAGCAGTTCTTC
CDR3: CASSSIPGLANEQFF

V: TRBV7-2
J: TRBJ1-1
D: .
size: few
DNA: TGTGCCAGCAGCTTGCAAGGGATGAACACTGAAGCTTTCTTT
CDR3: CASSLQGMNTEAFF

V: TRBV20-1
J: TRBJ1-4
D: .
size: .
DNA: TGCAGTGCTAGAGTGGGTGAAAAACTGTTTTTT
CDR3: CSARVGEKLFF

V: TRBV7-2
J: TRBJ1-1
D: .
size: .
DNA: TGTGCCAGCAGCTTAGCGGGTCGGGCATTGAACACTGAAGCTTTCTTT
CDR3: CASSLAGRALNTEAFF

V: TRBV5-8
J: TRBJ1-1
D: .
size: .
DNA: TGTGCCAGCAGTTTTATTGGGGTGACAACTGAAGCTTTCTTT
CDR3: CASSFIGVTTEAFF

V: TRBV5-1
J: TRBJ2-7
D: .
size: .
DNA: TGCGCCAGCAGCGCGGGCGGAGTGCAGTACTTC
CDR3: CASSAGGVQYF

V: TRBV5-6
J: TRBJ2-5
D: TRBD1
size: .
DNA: TGTGCCAGCAGCCGGAGGACAGGGGGCAGGCAAGAGACCCAGTACTTC
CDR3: CASSRRTGGRQETQYF

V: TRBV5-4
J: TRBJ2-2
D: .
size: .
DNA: TGTGCCAGCAGCTTGGATCCACCGGGCACCGGGGAGCTGTTTTTT
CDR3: CASSLDPPGTGELFF

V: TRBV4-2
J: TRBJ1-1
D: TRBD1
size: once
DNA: TGTGCCAGCAGCCAGACCACAGGGGCGAGAACTGAAGCTTTCTTT
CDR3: CASSQTTGARTEAFF

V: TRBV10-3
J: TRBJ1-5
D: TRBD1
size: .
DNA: TGTGCCATCAGTACAGGGGATCAGCCCCAGCATTTT
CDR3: CAISTGDQPQHF

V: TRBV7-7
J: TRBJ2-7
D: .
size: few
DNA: TGTGCTAGCAGCCAGTATTTTCTGGTAGCGAGCTACGAGCAGTACTTC
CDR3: CASSQYFLVASYEQYF

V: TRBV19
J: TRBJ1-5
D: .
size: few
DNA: TGTGCCAGTGTTTTGGGACCCCACCTTAGCAATCAGCCCCAGCATTTT
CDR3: CASVLGPHLSNQPQHF

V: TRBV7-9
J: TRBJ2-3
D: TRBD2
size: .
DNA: TGTGCCAGCAGTCACCTAGCGGGGGTGGCCACAGATACGCAGTATTTT
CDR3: CASSHLAGVATDTQYF

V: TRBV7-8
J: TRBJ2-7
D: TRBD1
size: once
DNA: TGTGCCAGCAGTCCGGGACAGGGTACCTACGAGCAGTACTTC
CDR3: CASSPGQGTYEQYF

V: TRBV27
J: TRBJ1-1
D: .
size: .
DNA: TGTGCCAGCAGTTTAGTCCGGGGGAACACTGAAGCTTTCTTT
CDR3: CASSLVRGNTEAFF

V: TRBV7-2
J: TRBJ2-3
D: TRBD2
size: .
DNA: TGTGCCAGCAGCTTAAGACTAGCTGATACGCAGTATTTT
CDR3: CASSLRLADTQYF

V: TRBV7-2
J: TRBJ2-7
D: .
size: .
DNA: TGTGCCAGCAGCTTATACAGACACTACGAGCAGTACTTC
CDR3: CASSLYRHYEQYF

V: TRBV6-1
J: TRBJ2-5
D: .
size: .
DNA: TGTGCCAGCAGTGGGGAAGAGACCCAGTACTTC
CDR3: CASSGEETQYF